Below, 17 T cell receptor beta chains from the same sample are listed, as sequenced in a study of T cells in Graves' hyperthyroidism and ophthalmopathy. The TCR beta CDR3 regions underwent amplification using RNA transcripts as the source. HTBI primers were used for first-round RT-PCR of the TCR CDR3. In TCRdb, the multiplex PCR reads were re-called with MiXCR into one record per CDR3 protein. Among 650,000 to 800,000 distinct CDR3 sequences, just under 45% were seen once, and the ten largest hold about 7.2%. Sequenced: peripheral blood or thyroid tissue (not recorded which). These receptors were collected from an adult man with Graves' disease, either hyperthyroidism or ophthalmopathy (not recorded which).

This rearrangement joins TRBV6-1 to TRBJ1-2; D is ambiguous. V was pared by 7 bases and J by 7 bases, with 10 bases between. Germline V gene lookup returns CDR1 MNHNS and CDR2 SASEGT. CDR3 length: 11 residues. CDR3 sequence reads: CASNPERGYTF. DNA for the CDR3: TGTGCCAGCAACCCCGAACGTGGCTACACCTTC.

The rearrangement links TRBV7-2 to TRBJ1-6; the D gene is possibly TRBD1 (6 bases). V lost 4 bases and J 8 bases, leaving 15 bases between the germline ends. The CDR3 spans 15 residues. Germline V gives CDR1 SGHTA, CDR2 FQGNSA. The CDR3 DNA reads as TGTGCCAGCAGCTGGGGAGCAGGGGTGGATTCACCCCTCCACTTT. This gives the protein CASSWGAGVDSPLHF.

The gene calls are TRBV7-9 and TRBJ1-6; possible D gene TRBD1, 6 bases. Germline V CDR1 and CDR2: SEHNR, FQNEAQ (reference sequence). The CDR3 extends over 17 amino acids. The V and J ends lost 5 bases and 6 bases respectively, with 20 bases between them. CDR3 residues: CASSQSQGGGPNSPLHF. The CDR3 DNA reads TGTGCCAGCAGCCAATCACAGGGTGGTGGCCCTAATTCACCCCTCCACTTT.

This chain joins TRBV7-2 and TRBJ2-7, with a possible D match to TRBD1 (6 bases). The germline CDR1 and CDR2 sequences are SGHTA and FQGNSA. V lost 3 bases and J 3 bases, leaving 15 bases between the germline ends. The CDR3 spans 15 residues. Here the CDR3 reads CASSLYSGAHYEQYF. CDR3 bases: TGTGCCAGCAGCTTGTATTCAGGGGCGCACTACGAGCAGTACTTC.

The V call is TRBV10-3, the J call TRBJ1-4; D unresolved. The CDR3 length is 11 residues. The V gene's germline CDR1 is ENHRY and CDR2 SYGVKD. V lost 3 bases and J lost 11, with 7 bases in between. CDR3 DNA: TGTGCCATCAGTGATGATGGGAAACTGTTTTTT. It specifies CAISDDGKLFF.

V usage is TRBV2 and J usage is TRBJ1-1; D is undetermined. V dropped 3 bases and J dropped 5 bases, with 13 bases sitting between them. Germline V CDR1 and CDR2: SNHLY, FYNNEI. CDR3 length: 14 amino acids. The DNA of the CDR3 is TGTGCCAGCAGTGAGGAGGGTAGTGAAACTGAAGCTTTCTTT. Translated: CASSEEGSETEAFF.

A remark on this clonotype: A junction end diverges from the germline sequence, so it may reflect a read error. This rearrangement joins TRBV7-9 to TRBJ1-5; 8 bases are a match to TRBD1. Per the germline V gene, CDR1 is SEHNR and CDR2 is FQNEAQ (reference sequence). This CDR3 region has 14 residues. CDR3 nucleotide sequence: TGTGCCAGCAGCGTATGGACAGGGAATCAGCCCCGGCATTTT. Amino acids: CASSVWTGNQPRHF. The entire variable domain, with the rest obtained from reference TRBV7-9 and TRBJ1-5, is as follows: DTGVSQNPRHKITKRGQNVTFRCDPISEHNRLYWYRQTLGQGPEFLTYFQNEAQLEKSRLLSDRFSAERPKGSFSTLEIQRTEQGDSAMYLCASSVWTGNQPRHFGDGTRLSIL.

This chain connects TRBV2 to TRBJ1-2; 7 nucleotides match TRBD1. Losses at the gene ends were 8 bases for V and 4 bases for J; bases not matched to a gene: 13. Germline V lookup: CDR1 SNHLY, CDR2 FYNNEI. This CDR3 is 15 amino acids long. For the CDR3, the DNA is TGTGCCAGCCCCGTTAGAGCGGGACAGATCTATGGCTACACCTTC. Translation gives CASPVRAGQIYGYTF.

This clonotype came up once. The chain couples TRBV10-3 to TRBJ1-4; TRBD1 is a possible D gene (5 bases). The germline V gene encodes CDR1 ENHRY and CDR2 SYGVKD. The CDR3 length is 13 residues. Trimming cost V 3 bases and J 8 bases, with 10 bases left between them. CDR3 bases: TGTGCCATCAGTGATGGGGGTACGGAAAAACTGTTTTTT. Protein sequence: CAISDGGTEKLFF.

J is TRBJ1-5 and V is TRBV9; a possible D gene is TRBD1 (5 bases). Germline V lookup: CDR1 SGDLS, CDR2 YYNGEE. V was trimmed by 2 bases and J by 3 bases, leaving 18 bases between them. The CDR3 is 17 residues long. CDR3 in amino acids: CASSVIAGGGHNQPQHF. DNA of the CDR3: TGTGCCAGCAGCGTTATTGCCGGGGGGGGTCACAATCAGCCCCAGCATTTT.

This sequence joins TRBV20-1 and TRBJ1-4; maybe TRBD1 (6 bases). The germline gives CDR1 DFQATT, CDR2 SNEGSKA (reference sequence). This CDR3 has 13 amino acids. The V gene lost 6 bases and the J gene lost 7 bases, with 15 bases spanning the gap. CDR3 coding DNA: TGCAGTGCCCCGACCACAGGGATTGAAAAACTGTTTTTT. Protein product: CSAPTTGIEKLFF.

The chain combines TRBV11-2 with TRBJ1-1, with TRBD1 matching over 8 bases. This CDR3 region has 15 residues. Germline CDR1 and CDR2: SGHAT and FQNNGV. Trimming cost V 5 bases and J 1 base; bases outside gene matches: 6. The CDR3 here is CASSPRTGKNTEAFF. In DNA form, the CDR3 reads TGTGCCAGCAGCCCGCGGACAGGGAAGAACACTGAAGCTTTCTTT.

On this clonotype itself: A read error may be the cause here, since a much bigger clone is one base away. V gene TRBV7-9 combines with J gene TRBJ2-6, with a weak D call TRBD2 (6 bases). The germline V gene encodes CDR1 SEHNR and CDR2 FQNEAQ (reference sequence). V was trimmed by 5 bases and J by 2 bases, leaving 16 bases between them. CDR3 size: 17 residues. CDR3 in DNA: TGTGCCAGCAGCCTAGGCGGTACGGGAGCTGGGGCCAACGTCCTGACTTTC. Its protein product is CASSLGGTGAGANVLTF.

This clonotype turned up a few times. This sequence may be a read error, since a much larger clone differs from it by one base. The chain links TRBV6-1 to TRBJ1-5; 7 positions agree with TRBD1. The V gene end was trimmed by 3 bases and the J gene end by 4 bases; junction bases not matched to a gene: 3. CDR3 length: 14 residues. The germline V gene encodes CDR1 MNHNS and CDR2 SASEGT. CDR3 coding DNA: TGTGCCAGCAGTGACCCGGGACAGAATCAGCCCCAGCATTTT. This encodes CASSDPGQNQPQHF.

Comments on this clonotype: At one end the junction does not follow the germline gene, possibly because of a read error. The chain uses TRBV15 and TRBJ1-3; D gene ambiguous. The CDR3 has 13 amino acids. Germline V gene data show CDR1 as LNHNV and CDR2 as YYDKDF (reference sequence). The CDR3 nucleotides are TGTGCCACCAGCAGGGAGGACGGAAGCACCATATATTTT. This gives the protein CATSREDGSTIYF.

The rearrangement uses TRBV20-1 and TRBJ1-1; no definite D call. Between the trimmed V and J ends, which lost 6 bases and 2 bases, there was a span of 13 bases. The CDR3 is 13 amino acids. Germline V gene data show CDR1 as DFQATT and CDR2 as SNEGSKA (reference sequence). The DNA for the CDR3 is TGCAGTGCCAATCCGTCGGGTAACACTGAAGCTTTCTTT. Its protein is CSANPSGNTEAFF.

This clonotype was detected many times. V is TRBV19 and J is TRBJ1-5, with unresolved D. Germline V gene sequence: CDR1 LNHDA, CDR2 SQIVND (reference sequence). This CDR3 region has 14 residues. V lost 4 bases, J lost 0 bases, and 7 bases lay in between. This CDR3 is CASSRLDSNQPQHF. CDR3 DNA: TGTGCCAGTAGTAGACTCGATAGCAATCAGCCCCAGCATTTT.